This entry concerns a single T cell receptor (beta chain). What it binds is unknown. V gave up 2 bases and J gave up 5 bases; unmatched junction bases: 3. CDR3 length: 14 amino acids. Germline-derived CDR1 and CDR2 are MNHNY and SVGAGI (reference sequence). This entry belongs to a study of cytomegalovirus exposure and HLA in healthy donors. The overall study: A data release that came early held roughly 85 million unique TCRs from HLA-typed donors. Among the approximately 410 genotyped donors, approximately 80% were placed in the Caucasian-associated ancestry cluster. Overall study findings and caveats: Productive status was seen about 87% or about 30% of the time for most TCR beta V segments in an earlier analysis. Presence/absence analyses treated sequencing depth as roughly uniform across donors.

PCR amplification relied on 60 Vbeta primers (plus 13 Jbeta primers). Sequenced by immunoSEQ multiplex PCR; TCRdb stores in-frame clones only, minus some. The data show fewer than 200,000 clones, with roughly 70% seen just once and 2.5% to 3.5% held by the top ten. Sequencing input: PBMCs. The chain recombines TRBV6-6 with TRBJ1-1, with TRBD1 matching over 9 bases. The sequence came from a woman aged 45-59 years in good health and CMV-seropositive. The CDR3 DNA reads TGTGCCAGCAGTTACGACAGGGGGGGAACTGAAGCTTTCTTT. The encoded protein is CASSYDRGGTEAFF.